The T cell receptor (beta chain) described here comes from a study of T cells in Graves' hyperthyroidism and ophthalmopathy. Broader study findings: Most thyroid clonotypes expanded above 0.001 were also detected in blood.

Based on clinical symptoms, serum thyroxine and TRAb, thyroid ultrasound and orbital computed tomography, diagnoses were reached. Note on this clonotype: Its antigen is undetermined.

Amplified regions were TCR beta CDR3 sequences from RNA transcripts. During a first-round RT-PCR of the TCR CDR3, the HTBI primer set was used. A single record per CDR3 protein comes from TCRdb applying MiXCR to the multiplex PCR reads. The sample has some 440,000 distinct CDR3 sequences; 15% to 19% are singletons. CDR1 and CDR2 (germline): DFQATT, SNEGSKA (reference sequence). V was pared by 5 bases and J by 1 base, with 17 bases between. CDR3 length: 16 amino acids. The sample taken for sequencing was blood. The chain has TRBV20-1 and TRBJ2-2; TRBD2 might be the D (5 bases). The source is a woman between 18 and 29 years old with Graves' hyperthyroidism. CDR3 protein: CSARTPGRGNTGELFF. The CDR3 region has the DNA TGCAGTGCTCGAACCCCTGGACGGGGGAACACCGGGGAGCTGTTTTTT.